This T cell receptor (beta chain) derives from a study of blood T cell repertoires in COVID-19. Recovered participants had two consecutive negative NP/OP PCR tests, healthcare professional clearance, or symptom resolution. The CDR3 is made up of 16 amino acids. Trimming removed 6 bases from V and 4 bases from J, with 21 bases in between. The germline V gene encodes CDR1 SNHLY and CDR2 FYNNEI. Authors' analysis steps: The assay estimated nucleated cells by amplifying reference gene primers. Profiling relied on immunoSEQ multiplex PCR, and the TCRdb table lists in-frame clones only, not all of them. V and J calls and clone size are given by that table; D and trimming were obtained from the DNA. The sample includes 350,000 to 400,000 clones, 88% seen only once; the top ten take about 1.1%.

Sequenced input: PBMCs or T cells enriched from blood (not recorded which). The clonotype was recovered from a woman aged 18-29 years who had recovered from COVID-19. The J gene is TRBJ2-5, the V gene TRBV2, with a possible D match to TRBD1 (7 bases). The CDR3: CASSLSQGEVGETQYF. The CDR3 DNA reads as TGTGCCAGCAGCCTCTCCCAGGGGGAGGTGGGAGAGACCCAGTACTTC.